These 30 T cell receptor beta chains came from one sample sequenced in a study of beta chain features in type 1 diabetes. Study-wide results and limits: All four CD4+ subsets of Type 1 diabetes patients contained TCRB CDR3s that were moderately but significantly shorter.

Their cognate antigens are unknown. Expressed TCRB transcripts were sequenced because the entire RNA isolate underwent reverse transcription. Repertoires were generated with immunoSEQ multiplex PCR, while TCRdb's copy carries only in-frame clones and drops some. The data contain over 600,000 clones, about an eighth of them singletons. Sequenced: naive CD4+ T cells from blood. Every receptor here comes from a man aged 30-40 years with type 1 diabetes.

The CDR3 sequence is CASALQAGETQYF. The CDR3 nucleotides are TGTGCCAGCGCGCTACAGGCAGGAGAGACCCAGTACTTC. The chain is built from TRBV18 and TRBJ2-5, with D tentatively TRBD1 (5 bases). CDR1 and CDR2 (germline): KGHSH, LQKENI. CDR3 size: 13 residues. The V end was cut by 8 bases, the J end by 4 bases, with 14 bases between.

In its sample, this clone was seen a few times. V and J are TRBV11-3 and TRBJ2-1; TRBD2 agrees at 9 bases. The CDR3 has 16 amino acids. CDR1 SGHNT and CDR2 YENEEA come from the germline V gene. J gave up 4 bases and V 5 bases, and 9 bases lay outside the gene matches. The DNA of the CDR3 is TGTGCCAGCAGCCTAAATAGCGGGGGAAAATACAATGAGCAGTTCTTC. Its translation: CASSLNSGGKYNEQFF.

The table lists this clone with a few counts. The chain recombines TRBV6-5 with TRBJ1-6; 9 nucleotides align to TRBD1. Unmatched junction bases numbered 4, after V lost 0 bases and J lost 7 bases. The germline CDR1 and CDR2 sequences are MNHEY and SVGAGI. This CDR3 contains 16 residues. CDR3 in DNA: TGTGCCAGCAGTTACTCGGGACAGGGATACAATTCACCCCTCCACTTT. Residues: CASSYSGQGYNSPLHF.

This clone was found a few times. CDR3 nucleotides: TGTGCCAGCAGCCAAGAGGAATTGGCGGGACACCCAAATTCACCCCTCCACTTT. Amino acid sequence: CASSQEELAGHPNSPLHF. This rearrangement joins TRBV4-2 to TRBJ1-6; possibly TRBD1 for D (6 bases). The CDR3 is 18 amino acids. V lost 0 bases and J 7 bases, leaving 19 bases between the germline ends. The germline V gene has CDR1 LGHNA and CDR2 YNFKEQ.

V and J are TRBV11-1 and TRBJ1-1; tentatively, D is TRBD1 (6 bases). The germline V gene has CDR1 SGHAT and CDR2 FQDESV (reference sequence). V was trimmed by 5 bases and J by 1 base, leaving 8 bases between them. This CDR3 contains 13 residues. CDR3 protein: CASSPRGNTEAFF. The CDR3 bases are TGTGCCAGCAGCCCCAGGGGGAACACTGAAGCTTTCTTT.

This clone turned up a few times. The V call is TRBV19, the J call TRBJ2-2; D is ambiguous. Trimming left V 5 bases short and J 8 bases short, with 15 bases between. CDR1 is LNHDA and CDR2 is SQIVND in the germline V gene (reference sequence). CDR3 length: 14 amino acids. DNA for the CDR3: TGTGCCAGTAGTTTCCGGGTCCCTACGGGGGAGCTGTTTTTT. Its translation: CASSFRVPTGELFF.

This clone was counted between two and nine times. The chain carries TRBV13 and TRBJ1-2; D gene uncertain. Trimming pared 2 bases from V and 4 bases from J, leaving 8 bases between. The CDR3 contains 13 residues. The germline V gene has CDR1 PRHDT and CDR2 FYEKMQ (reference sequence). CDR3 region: CASSLSRAYGYTF. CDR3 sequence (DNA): TGTGCCAGCAGCTTATCGAGGGCCTATGGCTACACCTTC.

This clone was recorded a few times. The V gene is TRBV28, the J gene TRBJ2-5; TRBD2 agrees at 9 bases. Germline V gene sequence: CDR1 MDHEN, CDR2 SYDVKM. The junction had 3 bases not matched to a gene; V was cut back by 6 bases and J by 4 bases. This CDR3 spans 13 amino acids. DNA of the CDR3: TGTGCCAGCAGGGCGGGACTAGCAGAGACCCAGTACTTC. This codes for CASRAGLAETQYF. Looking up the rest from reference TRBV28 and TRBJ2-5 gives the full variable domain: DVKVTQSSRYLVKRTGEKVFLECVQDMDHENMFWYRQDPGLGLRLIYFSYDVKMKEKGDIPEGYSVSREKKERFSLILESASTNQTSMYLCASRAGLAETQYFGPGTRLLVL.

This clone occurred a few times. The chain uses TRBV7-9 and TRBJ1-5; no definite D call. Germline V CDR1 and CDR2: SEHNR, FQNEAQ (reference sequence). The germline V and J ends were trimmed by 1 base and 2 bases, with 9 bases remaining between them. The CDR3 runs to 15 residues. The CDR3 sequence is CASSLGSGGNQPQHF. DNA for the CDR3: TGTGCCAGCAGCTTAGGTTCGGGCGGCAATCAGCCCCAGCATTTT. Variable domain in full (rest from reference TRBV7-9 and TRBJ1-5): DTGVSQNPRHKITKRGQNVTFRCDPISEHNRLYWYRQTLGQGPEFLTYFQNEAQLEKSRLLSDRFSAERPKGSFSTLEIQRTEQGDSAMYLCASSLGSGGNQPQHFGDGTRLSIL.

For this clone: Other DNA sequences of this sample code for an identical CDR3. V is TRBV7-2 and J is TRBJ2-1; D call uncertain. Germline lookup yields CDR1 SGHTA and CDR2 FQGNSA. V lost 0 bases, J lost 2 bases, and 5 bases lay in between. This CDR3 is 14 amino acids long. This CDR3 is CASSLAGPYNEQFF. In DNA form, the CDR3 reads TGTGCCAGCAGCTTAGCCGGGCCCTACAATGAGCAGTTCTTC. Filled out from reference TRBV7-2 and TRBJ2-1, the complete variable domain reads GAGVSQSPSNKVTEKGKDVELRCDPISGHTALYWYRQSLGQGLEFLIYFQGNSAPDKSGLPSDRFSAERTGGSVSTLTIQRTQQEDSAVYLCASSLAGPYNEQFFGPGTRLTVL.

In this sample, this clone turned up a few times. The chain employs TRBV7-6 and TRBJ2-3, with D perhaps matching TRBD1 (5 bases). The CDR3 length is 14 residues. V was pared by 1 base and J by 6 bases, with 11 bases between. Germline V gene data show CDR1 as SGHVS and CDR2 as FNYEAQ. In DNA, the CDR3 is TGTGCCAGCAGCTTAGTACACAGACAGGATACGCAGTATTTT. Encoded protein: CASSLVHRQDTQYF.

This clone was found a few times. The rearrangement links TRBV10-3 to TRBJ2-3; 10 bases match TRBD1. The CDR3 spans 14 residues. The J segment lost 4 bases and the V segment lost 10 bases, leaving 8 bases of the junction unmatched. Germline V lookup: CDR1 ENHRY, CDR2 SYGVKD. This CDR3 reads CATRQGADADTQYF. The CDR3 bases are TGTGCCACAAGACAGGGGGCGGATGCAGATACGCAGTATTTT.

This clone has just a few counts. This chain's CDR3 is CASSIFGQSGETQYF. The DNA of the CDR3 is TGTGCCAGTAGTATTTTCGGACAATCCGGAGAGACCCAGTACTTC. V and J are TRBV19 and TRBJ2-5, with D perhaps matching TRBD1 (5 bases). Germline V gives CDR1 LNHDA, CDR2 SQIVND (reference sequence). V was pared by 3 bases and J by 4 bases, with 15 bases between. The CDR3 length is 15 residues.

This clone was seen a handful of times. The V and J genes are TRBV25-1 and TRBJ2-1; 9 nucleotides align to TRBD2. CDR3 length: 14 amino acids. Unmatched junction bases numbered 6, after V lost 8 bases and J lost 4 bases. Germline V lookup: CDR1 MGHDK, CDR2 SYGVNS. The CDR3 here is CASSGTSRYNEQFF. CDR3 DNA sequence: TGTGCCAGCTCCGGGACTAGCCGGTACAATGAGCAGTTCTTC.

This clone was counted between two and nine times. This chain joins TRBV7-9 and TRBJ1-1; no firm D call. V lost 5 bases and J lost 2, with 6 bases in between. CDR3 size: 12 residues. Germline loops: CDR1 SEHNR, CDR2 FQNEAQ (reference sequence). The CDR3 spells CASSTPNTEAFF. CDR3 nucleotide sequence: TGTGCCAGCAGCACGCCTAACACTGAAGCTTTCTTT.

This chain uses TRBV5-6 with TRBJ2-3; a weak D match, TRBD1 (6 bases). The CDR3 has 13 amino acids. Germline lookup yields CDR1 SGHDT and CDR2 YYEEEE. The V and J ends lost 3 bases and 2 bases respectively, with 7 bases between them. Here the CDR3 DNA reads TGTGCCAGCAGCTGGGACATCACAGATACGCAGTATTTT. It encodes CASSWDITDTQYF.

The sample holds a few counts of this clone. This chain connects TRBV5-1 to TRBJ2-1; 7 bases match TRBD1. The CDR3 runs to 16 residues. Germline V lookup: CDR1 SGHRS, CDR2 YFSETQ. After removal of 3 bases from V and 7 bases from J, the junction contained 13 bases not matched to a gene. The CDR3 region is CASSSTTTGKSNEQFF. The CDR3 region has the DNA TGCGCCAGCAGCTCGACTACGACAGGGAAATCAAATGAGCAGTTCTTC.

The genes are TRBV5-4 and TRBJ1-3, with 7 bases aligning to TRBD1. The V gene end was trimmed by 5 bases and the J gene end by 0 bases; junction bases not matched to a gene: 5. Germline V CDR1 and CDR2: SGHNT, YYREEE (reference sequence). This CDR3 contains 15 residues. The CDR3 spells CASRPGGGSGNTIYF. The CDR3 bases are TGTGCCAGCAGACCAGGGGGTGGCTCTGGAAACACCATATATTTT.

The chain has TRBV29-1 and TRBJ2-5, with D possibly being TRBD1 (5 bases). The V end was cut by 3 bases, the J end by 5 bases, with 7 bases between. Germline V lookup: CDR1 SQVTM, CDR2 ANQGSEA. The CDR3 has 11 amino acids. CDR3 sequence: CSVDRAETQYF. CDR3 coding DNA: TGCAGCGTTGACAGGGCGGAGACCCAGTACTTC. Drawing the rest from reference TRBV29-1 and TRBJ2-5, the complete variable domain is SAVISQKPSRDICQRGTSLTIQCQVDSQVTMMFWYRQQPGQSLTLIATANQGSEATYESGFVIDKFPISRPNLTFSTLTVSNMSPEDSSIYLCSVDRAETQYFGPGTRLLVL.

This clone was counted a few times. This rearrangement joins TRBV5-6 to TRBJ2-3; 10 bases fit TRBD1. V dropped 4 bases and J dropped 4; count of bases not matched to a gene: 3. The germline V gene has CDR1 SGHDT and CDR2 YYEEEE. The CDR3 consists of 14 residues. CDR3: CASSTGQGPDTQYF. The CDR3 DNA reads TGTGCCAGCAGCACGGGACAGGGGCCAGATACGCAGTATTTT.

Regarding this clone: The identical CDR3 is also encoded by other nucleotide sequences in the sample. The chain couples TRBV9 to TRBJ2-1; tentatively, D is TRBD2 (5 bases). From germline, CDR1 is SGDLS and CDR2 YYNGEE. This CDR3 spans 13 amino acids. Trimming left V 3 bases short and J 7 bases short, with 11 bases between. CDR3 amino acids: CASSGQLGNEQFF. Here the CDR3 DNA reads TGTGCCAGCAGCGGTCAACTAGGGAATGAGCAGTTCTTC.

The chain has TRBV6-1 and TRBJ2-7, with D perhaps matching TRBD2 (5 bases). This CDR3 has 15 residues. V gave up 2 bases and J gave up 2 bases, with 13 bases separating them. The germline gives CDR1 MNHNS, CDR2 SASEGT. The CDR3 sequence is CASSERRRETYEQYF. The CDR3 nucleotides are TGTGCCAGCAGTGAAAGGCGAAGGGAGACCTACGAGCAGTACTTC.

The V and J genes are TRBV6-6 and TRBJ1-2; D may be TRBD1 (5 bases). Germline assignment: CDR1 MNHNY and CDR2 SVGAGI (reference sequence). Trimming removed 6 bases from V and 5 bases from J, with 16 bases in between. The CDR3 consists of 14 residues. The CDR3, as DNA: TGTGCCAGCAGCGACAGTGGACCCATATATGGCTACACCTTC. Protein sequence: CASSDSGPIYGYTF.

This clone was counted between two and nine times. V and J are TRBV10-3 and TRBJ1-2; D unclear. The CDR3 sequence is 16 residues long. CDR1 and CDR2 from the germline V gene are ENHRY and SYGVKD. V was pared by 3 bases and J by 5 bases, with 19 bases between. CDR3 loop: CAISDTNPTLPYGYTF. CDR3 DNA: TGTGCCATCAGTGACACCAACCCGACACTCCCATATGGCTACACCTTC.

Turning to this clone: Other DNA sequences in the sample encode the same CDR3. CDR3 region: CASSVGGEETQYF. CDR3 sequence (DNA): TGTGCCAGCAGCGTAGGCGGGGAAGAGACCCAGTACTTC. The rearrangement links TRBV9 to TRBJ2-5; D may be TRBD2 (6 bases). Trimming pared 0 bases from V and 3 bases from J, leaving 6 bases between. Germline loops: CDR1 SGDLS, CDR2 YYNGEE. This CDR3 is built from 13 residues.

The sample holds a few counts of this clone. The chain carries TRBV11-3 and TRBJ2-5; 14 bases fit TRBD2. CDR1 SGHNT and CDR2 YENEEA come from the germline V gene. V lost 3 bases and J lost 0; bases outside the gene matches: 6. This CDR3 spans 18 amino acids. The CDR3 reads CASSFSGTSGSYQETQYF. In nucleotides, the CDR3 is TGTGCCAGCAGCTTTTCCGGGACTAGCGGGAGTTACCAAGAGACCCAGTACTTC.

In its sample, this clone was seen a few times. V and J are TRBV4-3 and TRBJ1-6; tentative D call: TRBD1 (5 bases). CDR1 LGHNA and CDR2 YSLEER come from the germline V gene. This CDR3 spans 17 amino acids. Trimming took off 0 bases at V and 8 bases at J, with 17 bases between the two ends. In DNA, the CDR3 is TGCGCCAGCAGCCAAGATAGGAGGGACGCCCTCGATTCACCCCTCCACTTT. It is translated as CASSQDRRDALDSPLHF.

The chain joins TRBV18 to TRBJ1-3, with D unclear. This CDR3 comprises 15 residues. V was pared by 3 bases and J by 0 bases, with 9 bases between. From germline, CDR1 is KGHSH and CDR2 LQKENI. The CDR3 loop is CASSPNTDSGNTIYF. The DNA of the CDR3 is TGTGCCAGCTCACCTAACACCGACTCTGGAAACACCATATATTTT.

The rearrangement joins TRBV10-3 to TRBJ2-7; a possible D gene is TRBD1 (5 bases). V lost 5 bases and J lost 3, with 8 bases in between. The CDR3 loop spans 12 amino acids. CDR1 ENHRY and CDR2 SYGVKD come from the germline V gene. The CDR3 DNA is TGTGCCATCAGTTTGGACATCTACGAGCAGTACTTC. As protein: CAISLDIYEQYF.

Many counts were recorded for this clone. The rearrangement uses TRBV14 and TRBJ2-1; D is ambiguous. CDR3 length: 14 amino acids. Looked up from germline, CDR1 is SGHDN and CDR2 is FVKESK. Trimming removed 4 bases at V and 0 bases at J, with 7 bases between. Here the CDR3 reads CASSLSSSYNEQFF. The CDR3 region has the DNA TGTGCCAGCAGCCTCAGTAGCTCCTACAATGAGCAGTTCTTC.